These 26 T cell receptor beta chains share one sample of origin, sequenced in a study of blood T cell repertoires in COVID-19. This table comes from immunoSEQ multiplex PCR, and its TCRdb copy is limited to in-frame clones, with some not included. In the table there are 270,000 or so clones, approximately 89% of which are singletons. The sample consisted of PBMCs or T cells enriched from blood (not recorded which). The receptors originated from a middle-aged woman with acute COVID-19.

This clone was counted only a few times. This chain joins TRBV5-1 and TRBJ1-3; D ambiguous. CDR1 and CDR2 from the germline V gene are SGHRS and YFSETQ. With 3 bases removed from V and 0 bases from J, the gap between germline ends came to 13 bases. The CDR3 runs to 16 residues. This CDR3 reads CASSSGLTSSGNTIYF. The DNA for the CDR3 is TGCGCCAGCAGCTCCGGCCTGACAAGCTCTGGAAACACCATATATTTT.

This chain connects TRBV7-9 to TRBJ1-1; 9 positions agree with TRBD1. Trimming cost V 5 bases and J 5 bases; bases outside gene matches: 9. CDR3 length: 15 residues. The V gene's germline CDR1 is SEHNR and CDR2 FQNEAQ (reference sequence). The DNA of the CDR3 is TGTGCCAGCAGCCCGTCGAACAGGGGGCGGACTGAAGCTTTCTTT. It codes for CASSPSNRGRTEAFF.

Note on this clone: Other DNA sequences of this sample code for an identical CDR3. The CDR3 nucleotides read TGTGCCAGCAGCAGGGACTACCAAGAGACCCAGTACTTC. It specifies CASSRDYQETQYF. V and J are TRBV7-8 and TRBJ2-5, with D tentatively TRBD2 (6 bases). The CDR3 sequence is 13 residues long. The germline V and J ends were trimmed by 5 bases and 0 bases, with 7 bases remaining between them. Germline CDR1 reads SGHVS; CDR2 reads FQNEAQ.

This clone was counted a single time. This chain uses TRBV19 with TRBJ2-7; 7 nucleotides line up with TRBD2. Per the germline V gene, CDR1 is LNHDA and CDR2 is SQIVND (reference sequence). With V trimmed by 5 bases and J by 2 bases, 12 bases remained unmatched. This CDR3 comprises 16 residues. The CDR3 sequence: CASSSPGGHHAYEQYF. The CDR3 coding sequence is TGTGCCAGTAGTTCTCCGGGAGGCCACCATGCCTACGAGCAGTACTTC.

This clone was detected only a few times. The chain carries TRBV6-4 and TRBJ1-1, with TRBD1 matching 9 bases. The germline CDR1 and CDR2 sequences are MRHNA and SNTAGT. J lost 9 bases, V lost 1 base, and 6 bases had no gene match. CDR3 size: 14 residues. CDR3 sequence: CASSDYPGQGKAFF. The CDR3 bases are TGTGCCAGCAGTGACTATCCGGGACAGGGAAAAGCTTTCTTT.

The chain joins TRBV28 to TRBJ2-7; 9 positions agree with TRBD1. V shed 6 bases, J shed 3 bases, and the junction held 6 bases outside the gene matches. The CDR3 covers 14 residues. The germline V gene has CDR1 MDHEN and CDR2 SYDVKM. The CDR3, as DNA: TGTGCCAGCAGGGCCGGGACAGGGCTCTACGAGCAGTACTTC. This codes for CASRAGTGLYEQYF.

The chain employs TRBV2 and TRBJ1-1; D uncertain. This CDR3 is built from 13 residues. Germline assignment: CDR1 SNHLY and CDR2 FYNNEI. The V end lost 3 bases, the J end lost 1 base, and 6 bases lay between the germline ends. DNA for the CDR3: TGTGCCAGCAGTGACTTGTGGAACACTGAAGCTTTCTTT. It specifies CASSDLWNTEAFF.

V is TRBV4-1 and J is TRBJ1-5, with D unresolved. Trimming removed 4 bases at V and 1 base at J, with 17 bases between. Germline V CDR1 and CDR2: MGHRA, YSYEKL. CDR3 length: 17 amino acids. As DNA, the CDR3 is TGCGCCAGCAGCCCTAATGAGGACCGGGAAAGCAATCAGCCCCAGCATTTT. It yields the protein CASSPNEDRESNQPQHF.

This clone was seen only once. The sample contains more than one DNA sequence encoding this CDR3. CDR3 nucleotide sequence: TGTGCCAGCCGGGACAGGGGGGAGACCCAGTACTTC. Amino acid sequence: CASRDRGETQYF. V and J are TRBV2 and TRBJ2-5, with 11 positions matching TRBD1. The CDR3 sequence is 12 residues long. Trimming cost V 8 bases and J 5 bases; bases outside gene matches: 1. Germline V CDR1 and CDR2: SNHLY, FYNNEI.

V usage is TRBV29-1 and J usage is TRBJ2-1; TRBD1 is a possible D gene (5 bases). In germline, CDR1 is SQVTM, CDR2 ANQGSEA. This CDR3 has 13 amino acids. Trimming removed 4 bases at V and 9 bases at J, with 16 bases between. CDR3 in amino acids: CSVVSPGWAEQFF. CDR3 bases: TGCAGCGTTGTATCCCCAGGGTGGGCTGAGCAGTTCTTC.

V and J are TRBV9 and TRBJ2-7, with TRBD2 matching 8 bases. J lost 3 bases, V lost 4 bases, and 12 bases had no gene match. Germline loops: CDR1 SGDLS, CDR2 YYNGEE. The CDR3 is made up of 16 amino acids. The CDR3 loop is CASSSSLSSGLYEQYF. In DNA form, the CDR3 reads TGTGCCAGCAGCTCCTCACTCTCTAGCGGGCTCTACGAGCAGTACTTC. Looking up the rest from reference TRBV9 and TRBJ2-7 gives the full variable domain: DSGVTQTPKHLITATGQRVTLRCSPRSGDLSVYWYQQSLDQGLQFLIQYYNGEERAKGNILERFSAQQFPDLHSELNLSSLELGDSALYFCASSSSLSSGLYEQYFGPGTRLTVT.

The gene calls are TRBV14 and TRBJ2-5, with TRBD2 matching over 7 bases. V gave up 3 bases and J gave up 0 bases; unmatched junction bases: 10. The germline V gene has CDR1 SGHDN and CDR2 FVKESK. This CDR3 comprises 17 residues. This chain's CDR3 is CASSQNDGGGYQETQYF. The CDR3 nucleotides are TGTGCCAGCAGCCAGAATGACGGGGGAGGGTACCAAGAGACCCAGTACTTC. The whole variable domain, filled in from reference TRBV14 and TRBJ2-5, reads EAGVTQFPSHSVIEKGQTVTLRCDPISGHDNLYWYRRVMGKEIKFLLHFVKESKQDESGMPNNRFLAERTGGTYSTLKVQPAELEDSGVYFCASSQNDGGGYQETQYFGPGTRLLVL.

The chain employs TRBV4-2 and TRBJ1-1; no clear D gene. The germline V gene encodes CDR1 LGHNA and CDR2 YNFKEQ. With 3 bases removed from V and 4 bases from J, the gap between germline ends came to 12 bases. The CDR3 contains 14 residues. CDR3 bases: TGTGCCAGCAGCCAGAGCCTTGAGGGCACTGAAGCTTTCTTT. This gives the protein CASSQSLEGTEAFF.

The chain links TRBV20-1 to TRBJ1-2; 8 nucleotides line up with TRBD1. This CDR3 comprises 12 residues. The J segment lost 8 bases and the V segment lost 3 bases, leaving 5 bases of the junction unmatched. Germline CDR1 is DFQATT and CDR2 is SNEGSKA (reference sequence). For the CDR3, the DNA is TGCAGTGCTAGTGGACAGGGTAAGGGCTACACCTTC. Its protein product is CSASGQGKGYTF.

The CDR3 coding sequence is TGTGCCAGCAGCTTAGTTATTGTCCAGGGGGTGGAAGCTTTCTTT. It specifies CASSLVIVQGVEAFF. The V call is TRBV7-2, the J call TRBJ1-1, with 7 bases that match TRBD1. Germline CDR1 reads SGHTA; CDR2 reads FQGNSA. This CDR3 is 15 amino acids long. V lost 1 base and J lost 8; bases outside the gene matches: 10.

V is TRBV18 and J is TRBJ2-3, with unresolved D. The CDR3 has 17 amino acids. The germline V gene encodes CDR1 KGHSH and CDR2 LQKENI. V was shortened by 5 bases and J by 0 bases, with 18 bases between the two germline ends. This CDR3 is CASSTELLAVSTDTQYF. CDR3 nucleotide sequence: TGTGCCAGCTCAACGGAGCTCCTGGCGGTTAGCACAGATACGCAGTATTTT.

V is TRBV19 and J is TRBJ2-1; possible D gene TRBD2, 6 bases. There are 15 residues in the CDR3. Trimming removed 2 bases from V and 1 base from J, with 9 bases in between. Germline CDR1 reads LNHDA; CDR2 reads SQIVND (reference sequence). CDR3 region: CASSIWGGSYNEQFF. The CDR3 DNA is TGTGCCAGTAGTATATGGGGAGGATCCTACAATGAGCAGTTCTTC.

The genes are TRBV5-1 and TRBJ2-1; D not certain. The germline V gene has CDR1 SGHRS and CDR2 YFSETQ. V lost 0 bases and J 2 bases, leaving 6 bases between the germline ends. The CDR3 length is 14 residues. CDR3: CASSLEAAYNEQFF. The CDR3 nucleotides are TGCGCCAGCAGCTTGGAAGCCGCCTACAATGAGCAGTTCTTC.

The genes are TRBV5-6 and TRBJ2-5; D possibly corresponds to TRBD1 (5 bases). This CDR3 spans 14 amino acids. The V gene lost 9 bases and the J gene lost 1 base, with 16 bases spanning the gap. The germline V gene encodes CDR1 SGHDT and CDR2 YYEEEE. The CDR3 sequence: CATTHWGIQETQYF. The DNA for the CDR3 is TGTGCCACCACCCATTGGGGCATCCAAGAGACCCAGTACTTC.

The V gene is TRBV9, the J gene TRBJ2-5; tentative D call: TRBD1 (6 bases). CDR3 size: 15 residues. Germline CDR1 and CDR2: SGDLS and YYNGEE. The V end was cut by 5 bases, the J end by 1 base, with 15 bases between. The CDR3 DNA is TGTGCCAGCAGTGAAGGGGGACAACTCCAAGAGACCCAGTACTTC. It yields the protein CASSEGGQLQETQYF.

This chain joins TRBV7-9 and TRBJ2-5; 8 nucleotides align to TRBD2. The CDR3 runs 15 residues. Germline V gene lookup returns CDR1 SEHNR and CDR2 FQNEAQ (reference sequence). Unmatched junction bases numbered 5, after V lost 1 base and J lost 4 bases. The CDR3 region is CASSLVTGGRETQYF. The CDR3, as DNA: TGTGCCAGCAGCTTAGTTACGGGGGGGAGAGAGACCCAGTACTTC.

This chain links TRBV9 with TRBJ2-3; 8 nucleotides match TRBD2. Germline-derived CDR1 and CDR2 are SGDLS and YYNGEE. This CDR3 is built from 20 residues. V dropped 3 bases and J dropped 5; count of bases not matched to a gene: 23. The CDR3 DNA is TGTGCCAGCAGCGCCCGGGGGGAAGCGGGAGTTGGAAGCCTTGGAGATACGCAGTATTTT. Protein: CASSARGEAGVGSLGDTQYF.

The chain recombines TRBV2 with TRBJ1-1, with D tentatively TRBD1 (5 bases). The CDR3 is made up of 13 amino acids. Germline V gives CDR1 SNHLY, CDR2 FYNNEI. V was trimmed by 3 bases and J by 2 bases, leaving 7 bases between them. In nucleotides, the CDR3 is TGTGCCAGCAGTGAGGGGGGAAACACTGAAGCTTTCTTT. It codes for CASSEGGNTEAFF. The whole variable domain, remainder taken from reference TRBV2 and TRBJ1-1, is EPEVTQTPSHQVTQMGQEVILRCVPISNHLYFYWYRQILGQKVEFLVSFYNNEISEKSEIFDDQFSVERPDGSNFTLKIRSTKLEDSAMYFCASSEGGNTEAFFGQGTRLTVV.

The chain combines TRBV7-3 with TRBJ1-2; D is possibly TRBD1 (5 bases). CDR1 is SGHTA and CDR2 is FQGTGA in the germline V gene. V lost 8 bases, J lost 1 base, and 11 bases lay in between. CDR3 length: 13 residues. Here the CDR3 DNA reads TGTGCCAGCGGCCAGGGAGGTAACTATGGCTACACCTTC. Its translation is CASGQGGNYGYTF.

The chain employs TRBV5-1 and TRBJ2-3, with 9 positions matching TRBD2. Unmatched junction bases numbered 13, after V lost 1 base and J lost 4 bases. The CDR3 has 18 amino acids. Germline CDR1 is SGHRS and CDR2 is YFSETQ. CDR3 in amino acids: CASSLSLTSGGGADTQYF. The CDR3 coding sequence is TGCGCCAGCAGCTTGTCGTTGACTAGCGGAGGAGGTGCAGATACGCAGTATTTT.

The chain joins TRBV18 to TRBJ1-2, with 7 nucleotides matching TRBD1. Germline values: CDR1 KGHSH, CDR2 LQKENI. The V and J ends lost 3 bases and 3 bases, in that order; junction bases with no gene match: 7. The CDR3 is 15 amino acids. The CDR3 coding sequence is TGTGCCAGCTCACCTCGGACAGGAATGGACTATGGCTACACCTTC. Amino acids: CASSPRTGMDYGYTF.